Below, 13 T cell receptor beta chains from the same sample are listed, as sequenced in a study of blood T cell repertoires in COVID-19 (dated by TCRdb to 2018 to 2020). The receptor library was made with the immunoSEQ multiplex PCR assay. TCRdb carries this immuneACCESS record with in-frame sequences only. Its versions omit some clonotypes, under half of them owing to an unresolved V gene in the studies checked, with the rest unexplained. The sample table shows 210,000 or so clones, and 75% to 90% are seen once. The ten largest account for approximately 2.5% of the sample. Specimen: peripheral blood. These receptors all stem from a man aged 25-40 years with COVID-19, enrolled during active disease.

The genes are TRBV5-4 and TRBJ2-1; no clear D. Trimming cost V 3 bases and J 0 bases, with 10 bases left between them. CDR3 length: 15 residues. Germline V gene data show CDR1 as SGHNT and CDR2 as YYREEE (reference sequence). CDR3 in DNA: TGTGCCAGCAGCTCCGACATGAGCTCCTACAATGAGCAGTTCTTC. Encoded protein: CASSSDMSSYNEQFF. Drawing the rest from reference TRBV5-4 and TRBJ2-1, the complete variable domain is ETGVTQSPTHLIKTRGQQVTLRCSSQSGHNTVSWYQQALGQGPQFIFQYYREEENGRGNFPPRFSGLQFPNYSSELNVNALELDDSALYLCASSSDMSSYNEQFFGPGTRLTVL.

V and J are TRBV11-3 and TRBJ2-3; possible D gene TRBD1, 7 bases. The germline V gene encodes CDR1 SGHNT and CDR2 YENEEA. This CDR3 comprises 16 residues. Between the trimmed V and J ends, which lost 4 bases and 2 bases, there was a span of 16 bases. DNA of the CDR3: TGTGCCAGCAGCTACCGACAGGGAGGTTTCACAGATACGCAGTATTTT. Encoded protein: CASSYRQGGFTDTQYF. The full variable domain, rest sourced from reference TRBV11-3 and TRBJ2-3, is EAGVVQSPRYKIIEKKQPVAFWCNPISGHNTLYWYLQNLGQGPELLIRYENEEAVDDSQLPKDRFSAERLKGVDSTLKIQPAELGDSAVYLCASSYRQGGFTDTQYFGPGTRLTVL.

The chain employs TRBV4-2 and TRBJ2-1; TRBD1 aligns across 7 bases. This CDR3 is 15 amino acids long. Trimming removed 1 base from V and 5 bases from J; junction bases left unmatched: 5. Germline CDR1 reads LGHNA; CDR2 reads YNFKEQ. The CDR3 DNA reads TGTGCCAGCAGCCAAGGGGACAGCGATCACAATGAGCAGTTCTTC. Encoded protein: CASSQGDSDHNEQFF.

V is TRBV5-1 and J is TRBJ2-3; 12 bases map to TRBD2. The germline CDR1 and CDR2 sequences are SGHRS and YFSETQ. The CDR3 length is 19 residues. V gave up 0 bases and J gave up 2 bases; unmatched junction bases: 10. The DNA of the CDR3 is TGCGCCAGCAGCTTGGTCCCCCCCCTAGCGGGGGGGATCACAGATACGCAGTATTTT. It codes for CASSLVPPLAGGITDTQYF.

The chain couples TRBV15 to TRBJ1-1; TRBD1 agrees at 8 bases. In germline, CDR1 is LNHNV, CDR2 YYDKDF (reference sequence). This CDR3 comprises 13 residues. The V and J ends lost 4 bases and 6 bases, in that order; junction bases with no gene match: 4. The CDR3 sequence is CATSTGTGPEAFF. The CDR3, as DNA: TGTGCCACCAGCACCGGGACAGGCCCTGAAGCTTTCTTT.

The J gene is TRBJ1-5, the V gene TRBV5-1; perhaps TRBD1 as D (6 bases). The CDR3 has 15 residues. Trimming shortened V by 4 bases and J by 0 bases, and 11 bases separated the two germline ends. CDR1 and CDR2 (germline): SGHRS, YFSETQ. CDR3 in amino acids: CASSPTGDSNQPQHF. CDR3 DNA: TGCGCCAGCAGCCCGACAGGAGATAGCAATCAGCCCCAGCATTTT.

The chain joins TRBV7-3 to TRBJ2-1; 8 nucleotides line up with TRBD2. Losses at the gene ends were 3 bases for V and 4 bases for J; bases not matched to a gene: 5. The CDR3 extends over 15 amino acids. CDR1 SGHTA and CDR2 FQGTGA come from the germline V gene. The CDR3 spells CASSLTSESYNEQFF. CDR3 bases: TGTGCCAGCAGCTTGACTAGCGAGAGTTACAATGAGCAGTTCTTC.

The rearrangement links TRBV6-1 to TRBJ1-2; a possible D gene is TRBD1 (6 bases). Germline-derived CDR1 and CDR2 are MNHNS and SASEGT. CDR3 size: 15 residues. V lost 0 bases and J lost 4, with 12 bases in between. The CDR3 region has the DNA TGTGCCAGCAGTGAAGCAATGTTAGGGGGCTATGGCTACACCTTC. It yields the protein CASSEAMLGGYGYTF.

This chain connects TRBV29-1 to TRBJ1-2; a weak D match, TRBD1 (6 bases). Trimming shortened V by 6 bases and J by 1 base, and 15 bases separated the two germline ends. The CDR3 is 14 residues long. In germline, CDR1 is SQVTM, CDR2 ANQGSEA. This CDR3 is CSVGDRGGNYGYTF. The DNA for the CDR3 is TGCAGCGTCGGGGACCGAGGGGGTAACTATGGCTACACCTTC.

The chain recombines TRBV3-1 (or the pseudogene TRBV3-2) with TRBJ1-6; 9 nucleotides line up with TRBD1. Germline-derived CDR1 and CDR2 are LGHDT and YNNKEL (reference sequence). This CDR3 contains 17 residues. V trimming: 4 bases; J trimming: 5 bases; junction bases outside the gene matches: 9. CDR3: CASSPRGTGLNNSPLHF. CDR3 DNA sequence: TGTGCCAGCAGCCCTCGCGGGACAGGGCTAAATAATTCACCCCTCCACTTT.

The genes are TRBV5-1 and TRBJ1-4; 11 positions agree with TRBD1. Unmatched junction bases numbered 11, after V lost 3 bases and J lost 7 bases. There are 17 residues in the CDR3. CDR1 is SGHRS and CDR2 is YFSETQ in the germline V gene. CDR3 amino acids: CASSWSPGQGVGEKLFF. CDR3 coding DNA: TGCGCCAGCAGCTGGAGCCCGGGACAGGGGGTGGGTGAAAAACTGTTTTTT.

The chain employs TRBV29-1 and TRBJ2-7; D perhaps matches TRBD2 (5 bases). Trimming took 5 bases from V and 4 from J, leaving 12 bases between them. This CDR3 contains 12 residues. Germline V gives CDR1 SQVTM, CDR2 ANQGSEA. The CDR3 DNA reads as TGCAGCGTTACCGGGATCAAGTACGAGCAGTACTTC. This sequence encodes CSVTGIKYEQYF.

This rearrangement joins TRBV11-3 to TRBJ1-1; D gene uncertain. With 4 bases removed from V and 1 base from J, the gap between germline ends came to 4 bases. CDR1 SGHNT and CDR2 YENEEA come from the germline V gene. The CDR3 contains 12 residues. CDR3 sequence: CASSWRNTEAFF. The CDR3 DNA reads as TGTGCCAGCAGCTGGAGGAACACTGAAGCTTTCTTT. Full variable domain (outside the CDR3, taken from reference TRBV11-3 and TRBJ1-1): EAGVVQSPRYKIIEKKQPVAFWCNPISGHNTLYWYLQNLGQGPELLIRYENEEAVDDSQLPKDRFSAERLKGVDSTLKIQPAELGDSAVYLCASSWRNTEAFFGQGTRLTVV.